The 21 T cell receptor beta chains given below trace back to one sample, sequenced in a study of T cell responses to AZD1222 COVID-19 vaccine. Here immunoSEQ multiplex PCR was the method, and the copy in TCRdb shows in-frame clones only, minus some. The sample consists of about 140,000 clones, approximately 91% of them appearing once. The sequencing used peripheral blood, collected on day 0 of AZD1222 vaccination. These receptors were collected from an adult in good health.

The V gene is TRBV28, the J gene TRBJ2-4; 9 positions agree with TRBD1. Germline V gene sequence: CDR1 MDHEN, CDR2 SYDVKM. This CDR3 is built from 15 residues. V dropped 5 bases and J dropped 2; count of bases not matched to a gene: 4. This CDR3 is CASSTQGAPKNIQYF. CDR3 sequence (DNA): TGTGCCAGCAGTACACAGGGGGCGCCCAAAAACATTCAGTACTTC.

The chain uses TRBV7-2 and TRBJ1-1; weak D call: TRBD1 (5 bases). The germline CDR1 and CDR2 sequences are SGHTA and FQGNSA. V shed 6 bases and J shed 1 base, with 15 bases lying between them. The CDR3 consists of 15 residues. CDR3 in amino acids: CASSSKGLENTEAFF. Here the CDR3 DNA reads TGTGCCAGCAGTAGTAAGGGGCTAGAGAACACTGAAGCTTTCTTT. Based on the CDR3 plus reference TRBV7-2 and TRBJ1-1, the full variable domain is GAGVSQSPSNKVTEKGKDVELRCDPISGHTALYWYRQSLGQGLEFLIYFQGNSAPDKSGLPSDRFSAERTGGSVSTLTIQRTQQEDSAVYLCASSSKGLENTEAFFGQGTRLTVV.

The chain carries TRBV7-8 and TRBJ2-3; 8 nucleotides match TRBD2. The CDR3 loop spans 16 amino acids. The junction had 13 bases not matched to a gene; V was cut back by 6 bases and J by 5 bases. The germline gives CDR1 SGHVS, CDR2 FQNEAQ. CDR3 residues: CASSLNRGGQGDTQYF. The CDR3 DNA reads TGTGCCAGCAGTCTAAACCGGGGGGGCCAGGGAGATACGCAGTATTTT.

The genes are TRBV19 and TRBJ2-1; 7 bases line up with TRBD2. Germline V gene lookup returns CDR1 LNHDA and CDR2 SQIVND (reference sequence). The CDR3 is made up of 16 amino acids. V trimming: 8 bases; J trimming: 2 bases; junction bases outside the gene matches: 12. The CDR3 is CASQSPAGTTYNEQFF. CDR3 DNA sequence: TGTGCCAGTCAATCCCCGGCCGGGACTACCTACAATGAGCAGTTCTTC.

This clone was detected once. The CDR3 is CSALAPTDTNYGYTF. For the CDR3, the DNA is TGCAGCGCCCTTGCACCGACAGACACTAACTATGGCTACACCTTC. This chain links TRBV29-1 with TRBJ1-2, with a weak D call TRBD1 (5 bases). Germline CDR1 SQVTM, CDR2 ANQGSEA. V was clipped by 7 bases and J by 0 bases, with 18 bases between them. The CDR3 is 15 residues long.

This chain joins TRBV10-3 and TRBJ2-4; no definite D call. CDR1 ENHRY and CDR2 SYGVKD come from the germline V gene. CDR3 length: 9 residues. Trimming pared 9 bases from V and 6 bases from J, leaving 3 bases between. For the CDR3, the DNA is TGTGCCATTCGAAACATTCAGTACTTC. This gives the protein CAIRNIQYF.

The J gene is TRBJ2-7, the V gene TRBV28, with a tentative D call TRBD1 (6 bases). The CDR3 length is 15 residues. V lost 6 bases to trimming and J lost 4 bases, with 19 bases between them. From germline, CDR1 is MDHEN and CDR2 SYDVKM. CDR3 DNA: TGTGCCAGCAGGAAAGGTACAGGGCTTGGGTACGAGCAGTACTTC. Amino acids: CASRKGTGLGYEQYF.

The chain links TRBV13 to TRBJ1-4, with a possible D match to TRBD1 (6 bases). Trimming removed 1 base at V and 6 bases at J, with 15 bases between. The CDR3 covers 16 residues. The germline V gene has CDR1 PRHDT and CDR2 FYEKMQ (reference sequence). The CDR3: CASSLVPRGGYEKLFF. As DNA, the CDR3 is TGTGCCAGCAGCTTAGTCCCCAGGGGCGGGTATGAAAAACTGTTTTTT.

The gene calls are TRBV24-1 and TRBJ2-3, with D perhaps assigned TRBD1 or TRBD2 (5 bases each). V shed 6 bases and J shed 3 bases, with 9 bases lying between them. The germline gives CDR1 KGHDR, CDR2 SFDVKD. This CDR3 comprises 13 residues. CDR3 nucleotides: TGTGCCACCAGTCGGGACGGAACAGATACGCAGTATTTT. Translating gives CATSRDGTDTQYF.

The chain links TRBV24-1 to TRBJ2-3; unclear D gene. This CDR3 has 13 residues. Trimming shortened V by 6 bases and J by 2 bases, and 8 bases separated the two germline ends. Germline CDR1 reads KGHDR; CDR2 reads SFDVKD. Here the CDR3 reads CATSPSNTDTQYF. The DNA of the CDR3 is TGTGCCACCAGTCCTTCCAACACAGATACGCAGTATTTT.

The count of this clone is one. This rearrangement joins TRBV7-2 to TRBJ2-5, with 9 bases that match TRBD1. The junction had 0 bases not matched to a gene; V was cut back by 3 bases and J by 4 bases. CDR3 length equals 13 residues. The germline gives CDR1 SGHTA, CDR2 FQGNSA. The CDR3 loop reads CASSLGQGETQYF. The CDR3 DNA reads TGTGCCAGCAGCTTGGGACAGGGAGAGACCCAGTACTTC.

This clone was seen more than once but under ten times. V usage is TRBV2 and J usage is TRBJ2-3; unclear D gene. The V and J ends lost 8 bases and 3 bases respectively, with 6 bases between them. The germline V gene encodes CDR1 SNHLY and CDR2 FYNNEI. The CDR3 is made up of 11 amino acids. CDR3 in DNA: TGTGCCAGCCGATATACAGATACGCAGTATTTT. It translates to CASRYTDTQYF.

This clone was seen a single time. The chain is built from TRBV2 and TRBJ2-1; 12 bases map to TRBD2. Trimming at V came to 5 bases and at J to 6 bases, leaving 14 bases not matched to a gene. Per the germline V gene, CDR1 is SNHLY and CDR2 is FYNNEI. The CDR3 spans 18 residues. The CDR3: CASSRLRSTSGRPNEQFF. CDR3 sequence (DNA): TGTGCCAGCAGTAGACTGAGATCGACTAGCGGGAGACCCAATGAGCAGTTCTTC. The entire variable domain, with the rest obtained from reference TRBV2 and TRBJ2-1, is as follows: EPEVTQTPSHQVTQMGQEVILRCVPISNHLYFYWYRQILGQKVEFLVSFYNNEISEKSEIFDDQFSVERPDGSNFTLKIRSTKLEDSAMYFCASSRLRSTSGRPNEQFFGPGTRLTVL.

This chain uses TRBV10-1 with TRBJ2-2; D might be TRBD2 (6 bases). The CDR3 sequence is 13 residues long. The V end was cut by 8 bases, the J end by 7 bases, with 14 bases between. The germline V gene has CDR1 WNHNN and CDR2 SYGVQD (reference sequence). CDR3 sequence: CASQRELGGELFF. CDR3 nucleotide sequence: TGCGCCAGCCAACGGGAGCTCGGCGGGGAGCTGTTTTTT.

The V call is TRBV10-3, the J call TRBJ2-1, with a possible D match to TRBD2 (5 bases). Looked up from germline, CDR1 is ENHRY and CDR2 is SYGVKD. Deletions cut 3 bases from V and 8 bases from J, with 17 bases between. The CDR3 is made up of 15 amino acids. The CDR3 here is CAISDRGYPSDEQFF. The CDR3 nucleotides are TGTGCCATCAGTGATCGGGGTTACCCGAGTGATGAGCAGTTCTTC.

The chain recombines TRBV19 with TRBJ1-4; no clear D gene. V lost 5 bases and J 0 bases, leaving 13 bases between the germline ends. Germline CDR1 is LNHDA and CDR2 is SQIVND (reference sequence). This CDR3 comprises 16 residues. The CDR3 region is CASSPSGPTTNEKLFF. In DNA form, the CDR3 reads TGTGCCAGTAGTCCCTCGGGCCCCACAACTAATGAAAAACTGTTTTTT.

The chain uses TRBV20-1 and TRBJ1-2; the D gene is possibly TRBD1 (5 bases). The CDR3 totals 15 residues. In germline, CDR1 is DFQATT, CDR2 SNEGSKA (reference sequence). Trimming stripped 3 bases from V and 0 bases from J, with 14 bases between. The CDR3 DNA follows: TGCAGTGCTAGTGAAGACAGCCGTTCTAACTATGGCTACACCTTC. It specifies CSASEDSRSNYGYTF.

The V call is TRBV19, the J call TRBJ2-5, with TRBD1 as a possible D gene (6 bases). With 5 bases removed from V and 1 base from J, the gap between germline ends came to 17 bases. This CDR3 has 16 amino acids. CDR1 and CDR2 from the germline V gene are LNHDA and SQIVND (reference sequence). CDR3 amino acids: CASSRRTAPVQETQYF. The CDR3 DNA reads as TGTGCCAGTAGTCGAAGGACAGCCCCGGTCCAAGAGACCCAGTACTTC.

The chain carries TRBV11-2 and TRBJ2-2, with 8 bases fitting TRBD1. The CDR3 consists of 17 residues. The ends lost 8 bases at V and 0 bases at J; junction bases unmatched: 11. Germline values: CDR1 SGHAT, CDR2 FQNNGV. CDR3 in amino acids: CASGKVTGVTNTGELFF. The CDR3, as DNA: TGTGCCAGCGGGAAGGTGACAGGGGTGACGAACACCGGGGAGCTGTTTTTT.

This clone was recorded a few times. The genes are TRBV3-1 (or the pseudogene TRBV3-2) and TRBJ1-3; no clear D. The CDR3 sequence is 13 residues long. With 3 bases removed from V and 4 bases from J, the gap between germline ends came to 7 bases. Per the germline V gene, CDR1 is LGHDT and CDR2 is YNNKEL (reference sequence). Written as DNA, the CDR3 is TGTGCCAGCAGCCAGGGTGCCGGAAACACCATATATTTT. It codes for CASSQGAGNTIYF.

The CDR3 region is CASSPQETQYF. For the CDR3, the DNA is TGTGCCAGCAGTCCCCAAGAGACCCAGTACTTC. The chain has TRBV28 and TRBJ2-5, with D uncertain. The V gene's germline CDR1 is MDHEN and CDR2 SYDVKM. The CDR3 contains 11 residues. Trimming left V 5 bases short and J 1 base short, with 2 bases between.